The 31 T cell receptor beta chains below were found in one sample sequenced in a study of PD-1 blockade in classical Hodgkin lymphoma. Repertoires were generated with immunoSEQ multiplex PCR, while TCRdb's copy carries only in-frame clones and drops some. Of 15,000 to 20,000 clones listed, roughly four fifths were seen once; the top ten hold around 2.3%. Time point: cycle 4 day 1 (C4D1), after around six weeks of nivolumab. All patients experienced relapse after autologous stem cell transplantation, and brentuximab vedotin exposure was variable. Magnetic negative selection of thawed PBMCs was the method by which CD4+ T cells were purified. The sample here was CD4+ T cells from blood, taken before the fourth cycle of nivolumab. The receptors come from a human donor with classical Hodgkin lymphoma.

The V and J genes are TRBV7-9 and TRBJ2-7; tentative D call: TRBD1 (6 bases). The V end lost 3 bases, the J end lost 4 bases, and 16 bases lay between the germline ends. Germline V gene lookup returns CDR1 SEHNR and CDR2 FQNEAQ (reference sequence). The CDR3 is 15 amino acids. The CDR3 sequence is CASSLFLRGQYEQYF. In DNA, the CDR3 is TGTGCCAGCAGCTTGTTCCTCAGGGGACAATACGAGCAGTACTTC.

The gene calls are TRBV5-1 and TRBJ1-1; no reliable D call. V was trimmed by 1 base and J by 6 bases, leaving 13 bases between them. Germline-derived CDR1 and CDR2 are SGHRS and YFSETQ. CDR3 size: 14 residues. This CDR3 is CASSLSGGIPEAFF. CDR3 nucleotide sequence: TGCGCCAGCAGCTTGTCGGGAGGGATCCCTGAAGCTTTCTTT.

This clone has only one observation. V gene TRBV7-9 combines with J gene TRBJ2-5; D is undetermined. CDR1 is SEHNR and CDR2 is FQNEAQ in the germline V gene (reference sequence). The CDR3 is made up of 15 amino acids. V was clipped by 1 base and J by 2 bases, with 11 bases between them. Here the CDR3 reads CASSLGQWRQETQYF. In nucleotides, the CDR3 is TGTGCCAGCAGCTTAGGGCAATGGCGGCAAGAGACCCAGTACTTC.

The J gene is TRBJ2-1, the V gene TRBV2; D gene unclear. V shed 2 bases and J shed 0 bases, with 8 bases lying between them. The CDR3 is 15 amino acids. Germline V gives CDR1 SNHLY, CDR2 FYNNEI. CDR3 amino acids: CASSETESSYNEQFF. In DNA form, the CDR3 reads TGTGCCAGCAGTGAAACAGAGAGCTCCTACAATGAGCAGTTCTTC.

The chain combines TRBV2 with TRBJ1-1; the D gene is possibly TRBD1 (6 bases). The V gene lost 7 bases and the J gene lost 1 base, with 16 bases spanning the gap. The CDR3 is made up of 15 amino acids. The germline V gene encodes CDR1 SNHLY and CDR2 FYNNEI. CDR3 region: CASTFRRQENTEAFF. CDR3 in DNA: TGTGCCAGCACATTTAGGAGACAGGAGAACACTGAAGCTTTCTTT.

V usage is TRBV5-6 and J usage is TRBJ2-2; weak D call: TRBD1 (6 bases). Germline V gene lookup returns CDR1 SGHDT and CDR2 YYEEEE. This CDR3 has 14 amino acids. V dropped 4 bases and J dropped 5 bases, with 12 bases sitting between them. CDR3 amino acids: CASSQGMSTGELFF. The CDR3 region has the DNA TGTGCCAGCAGCCAGGGGATGTCGACCGGGGAGCTGTTTTTT.

This chain links TRBV21-1 with TRBJ1-2; no DNA check was done on the table's D call, TRBD1. TRBV21-1 is a known pseudogene. The CDR3 totals 16 residues. CDR3 region: CASSKGVGSTNYGYTF. Written as DNA, the CDR3 is TGTGCCAGCAGCAAAGGGGTGGGCAGTACCAACTATGGCTACACCTTC.

The J gene is TRBJ1-1, the V gene TRBV5-1; maybe TRBD1 (5 bases). The CDR3 runs to 13 residues. Germline-derived CDR1 and CDR2 are SGHRS and YFSETQ. Trimming removed 3 bases at V and 0 bases at J, with 6 bases between. CDR3 in amino acids: CASSSGLNTEAFF. The CDR3 coding sequence is TGCGCCAGCAGCTCAGGGTTGAACACTGAAGCTTTCTTT.

The chain uses TRBV25-1 and TRBJ2-5; 7 positions match TRBD1. This CDR3 has 15 amino acids. Germline V gene lookup returns CDR1 MGHDK and CDR2 SYGVNS. The trim removed 6 bases at V and 0 bases at J, leaving 7 bases unmatched. The CDR3 sequence is CASSLWTGYQETQYF. The CDR3, as DNA: TGTGCCAGCAGCCTGTGGACAGGTTACCAAGAGACCCAGTACTTC. The whole variable domain, remainder taken from reference TRBV25-1 and TRBJ2-5, is EADIYQTPRYLVIGTGKKITLECSQTMGHDKMYWYQQDPGMELHLIHYSYGVNSTEKGDLSSESTVSRIRTEHFPLTLESARPSHTSQYLCASSLWTGYQETQYFGPGTRLLVL.

The sample holds one count of this clone. V usage is TRBV29-1 and J usage is TRBJ1-2, with 10 bases matching TRBD1. With 7 bases clipped from V and 4 bases from J, the junction kept 12 bases outside the gene matches. Germline lookup yields CDR1 SQVTM and CDR2 ANQGSEA. The CDR3 sequence is 15 residues long. The CDR3 nucleotides are TGCAGCGGTATTGACAGGGGGCCCTGGGGCTATGGCTACACCTTC. This codes for CSGIDRGPWGYGYTF.

The gene calls are TRBV6-5 and TRBJ1-4; maybe TRBD1 (6 bases). V was pared by 5 bases and J by 2 bases, with 9 bases between. The CDR3 is made up of 14 amino acids. Germline lookup yields CDR1 MNHEY and CDR2 SVGAGI. The CDR3, as DNA: TGTGCCAGCAGTCCTACAGGGACTAATGAAAAACTGTTTTTT. Residues: CASSPTGTNEKLFF.

The V and J genes are TRBV19 and TRBJ2-7, with 8 bases that match TRBD2. V trimming: 3 bases; J trimming: 2 bases; junction bases outside the gene matches: 6. The CDR3 is 15 amino acids. Germline V gene data show CDR1 as LNHDA and CDR2 as SQIVND (reference sequence). The CDR3 here is CASSISGGRTYEQYF. As DNA, the CDR3 is TGTGCCAGTAGTATTTCCGGCGGGAGGACCTACGAGCAGTACTTC.

The V gene is TRBV5-4, the J gene TRBJ2-7; TRBD1 matches at 7 bases. CDR1 is SGHNT and CDR2 is YYREEE in the germline V gene (reference sequence). Unmatched junction bases numbered 4, after V lost 4 bases and J lost 0 bases. The CDR3 covers 14 residues. The CDR3 here is CASSPDRSSYEQYF. The CDR3 coding sequence is TGTGCCAGCAGCCCGGACAGGAGCTCCTACGAGCAGTACTTC.

The rearrangement links TRBV9 to TRBJ2-1, with D perhaps matching TRBD1 (6 bases). The V end was cut by 3 bases, the J end by 5 bases, with 12 bases between. CDR1 is SGDLS and CDR2 is YYNGEE in the germline V gene. The CDR3 is 14 residues long. DNA of the CDR3: TGTGCCAGCAGCGGCAACAGGGTTCACAATGAGCAGTTCTTC. Translation: CASSGNRVHNEQFF.

V and J are TRBV11-2 and TRBJ2-1; D is perhaps TRBD2 (5 bases). Trimming shortened V by 9 bases and J by 9 bases, and 15 bases separated the two germline ends. CDR3 length: 12 residues. Germline V gene sequence: CDR1 SGHAT, CDR2 FQNNGV. The CDR3 coding sequence is TGTGCCAGTATGGGCCTCGGGGTTGAGCAGTTCTTC. It encodes CASMGLGVEQFF.

The chain employs TRBV2 and TRBJ1-6; possible D gene TRBD1, 5 bases. Trimming took off 3 bases at V and 5 bases at J, with 8 bases between the two ends. This CDR3 contains 14 residues. CDR1 is SNHLY, CDR2 FYNNEI, per germline. CDR3 in amino acids: CASSDAGNNSPLHF. The CDR3 DNA follows: TGTGCCAGCAGTGATGCAGGGAATAATTCACCCCTCCACTTT.

The rearrangement uses TRBV6-1 and TRBJ2-5; 8 positions agree with TRBD1. V was clipped by 4 bases and J by 4 bases; unmatched bases: 5. CDR1 MNHNS and CDR2 SASEGT come from the germline V gene. The CDR3 is 14 amino acids. The CDR3: CASSVDRGGETQYF. For the CDR3, the DNA is TGTGCCAGCAGTGTTGACAGGGGTGGAGAGACCCAGTACTTC.

CDR3 nucleotides: TGTGCCAGCTCACCCGAAACAGGGGGCACAGATACGCAGTATTTT. It is translated as CASSPETGGTDTQYF. J is TRBJ2-3 and V is TRBV18; 7 positions agree with TRBD1. With V trimmed by 3 bases and J by 1 base, 4 bases remained unmatched. The CDR3 runs 15 residues. From germline, CDR1 is KGHSH and CDR2 LQKENI.

The chain uses TRBV11-2 and TRBJ2-1; D might be TRBD1 or TRBD2, each matching 8 bases. The CDR3 is 17 amino acids. Trimming took 6 bases from V and 9 from J, leaving 27 bases between them. Looked up from germline, CDR1 is SGHAT and CDR2 is FQNNGV. CDR3 bases: TGTGCCAGCAGTCCGATCCGGGACAGGCTCGGGAGGGGTGAGCAGTTCTTC. Translating it yields CASSPIRDRLGRGEQFF.

This chain joins TRBV6-5 and TRBJ1-6; 7 bases align to TRBD1. Trimming at V came to 8 bases and at J to 3 bases, leaving 7 bases not matched to a gene. This CDR3 spans 15 amino acids. Germline-derived CDR1 and CDR2 are MNHEY and SVGAGI. The CDR3 nucleotides are TGTGCCAGCTGGAGACAGGGAAACTATAATTCACCCCTCCACTTT. The encoded protein is CASWRQGNYNSPLHF.

This clone turned up a few times. This chain connects TRBV28 to TRBJ2-7; D possibly corresponds to TRBD1 (7 bases). Trimming stripped 8 bases from V and 6 bases from J, with 14 bases between. Per germline, CDR1 MDHEN and CDR2 SYDVKM. The CDR3 runs 12 residues. CDR3 DNA sequence: TGTGCCAGCGGGAACAGGGGAGGCGAGCAGTACGTC. Encoded protein: CASGNRGGEQYV.

The rearrangement uses TRBV7-9 and TRBJ1-5, with D unresolved. The V gene's germline CDR1 is SEHNR and CDR2 FQNEAQ (reference sequence). The CDR3 covers 13 residues. Trimming cost V 5 bases and J 3 bases, with 8 bases left between them. The CDR3, as DNA: TGTGCCAGCAGCCTCATTTCCAATCAGCCCCAGCATTTT. Its translation is CASSLISNQPQHF.

The chain uses TRBV10-2 and TRBJ2-1, with D possibly being TRBD2 (6 bases). The V gene lost 4 bases and the J gene lost 0 bases, with 13 bases spanning the gap. This CDR3 contains 16 residues. CDR1 and CDR2 (germline): WSHSY, SAAADI. CDR3 loop: CASSGSGPSSYNEQFF. The CDR3 DNA reads TGCGCCAGCAGTGGTAGCGGACCTAGCTCCTACAATGAGCAGTTCTTC.

The chain links TRBV5-1 to TRBJ1-2; no clear D. Trimming cost V 2 bases and J 3 bases, with 11 bases left between them. This CDR3 region has 14 residues. CDR1 SGHRS and CDR2 YFSETQ come from the germline V gene. The CDR3 region is CASSLSGSYYGYTF. CDR3 nucleotides: TGCGCCAGCAGCTTATCAGGATCTTACTATGGCTACACCTTC.

V gene TRBV4-3 combines with J gene TRBJ1-1; D ambiguous. CDR3 length: 15 residues. Germline assignment: CDR1 LGHNA and CDR2 YSLEER. The germline V and J ends were trimmed by 0 bases and 1 base, with 9 bases remaining between them. CDR3 DNA sequence: TGCGCCAGCAGCCAAGATGAGGGAAGGAACACTGAAGCTTTCTTT. Protein product: CASSQDEGRNTEAFF.

The chain is built from TRBV12-5 and TRBJ2-7, with TRBD2 matching over 9 bases. Germline V lookup: CDR1 LGHNT, CDR2 FRNRAP. There are 14 residues in the CDR3. The trim removed 7 bases at V and 6 bases at J, leaving 10 bases unmatched. The CDR3 protein is CASAPRGGVFEQYF. In nucleotides, the CDR3 is TGTGCTAGTGCCCCGCGGGGGGGCGTGTTCGAGCAGTACTTC.

The chain links TRBV2 to TRBJ2-7, with D maybe TRBD1 (5 bases). Trimming removed 8 bases at V and 4 bases at J, with 9 bases between. This CDR3 contains 11 residues. Germline CDR1 SNHLY, CDR2 FYNNEI. CDR3 protein: CASGQGYEQYV. CDR3 coding DNA: TGTGCCAGCGGGCAGGGTTACGAGCAGTACGTC.

This sequence joins TRBV10-3 and TRBJ2-1, with 12 positions matching TRBD2. The trim removed 4 bases at V and 7 bases at J, leaving 5 bases unmatched. The CDR3 has 15 residues. Germline assignment: CDR1 ENHRY and CDR2 SYGVKD. CDR3 residues: CAISGLAGVENEQFF. The CDR3 nucleotides are TGTGCCATCAGTGGACTAGCGGGAGTAGAGAATGAGCAGTTCTTC.

The rearrangement joins TRBV19 to TRBJ2-5, with a tentative D call TRBD2 (6 bases). In germline, CDR1 is LNHDA, CDR2 SQIVND (reference sequence). Trimming removed 4 bases at V and 4 bases at J, with 13 bases between. The CDR3 sequence is 14 residues long. CDR3 region: CASSSFHSGETQYF. The CDR3 bases are TGTGCCAGTAGTAGCTTCCATAGCGGAGAGACCCAGTACTTC. The full variable domain, in which reference TRBV19 and TRBJ2-5 provide the parts outside the CDR3, is DGGITQSPKYLFRKEGQNVTLSCEQNLNHDAMYWYRQDPGQGLRLIYYSQIVNDFQKGDIAEGYSVSREKKESFPLTVTSAQKNPTAFYLCASSSFHSGETQYFGPGTRLLVL.

The V gene is TRBV7-8, the J gene TRBJ1-6; the match to TRBD1 covers 8 bases. Per the germline V gene, CDR1 is SGHVS and CDR2 is FQNEAQ. The junction had 4 bases not matched to a gene; V was cut back by 0 bases and J by 6 bases. The CDR3 has 16 amino acids. This chain's CDR3 is CASSLALTGGNSPLHF. The CDR3 bases are TGTGCCAGCAGCTTAGCGCTAACAGGGGGTAATTCACCCCTCCACTTT.

V is TRBV7-9 and J is TRBJ2-3; 8 bases fit TRBD2. This CDR3 is built from 15 residues. Germline V lookup: CDR1 SEHNR, CDR2 FQNEAQ (reference sequence). The ends lost 5 bases at V and 3 bases at J; junction bases unmatched: 7. Here the CDR3 DNA reads TGTGCCAGCAGCCGGGGAGCGGGAGTAACAGATACGCAGTATTTT. Protein: CASSRGAGVTDTQYF.